This TCR beta chain was captured by sequencing in a study of cytomegalovirus exposure and HLA in healthy donors. Study-level findings and limits: Sequencing likely generated an artifact that appeared as a cluster of highly shared sequence variants.

The CDR3 is 14 amino acids. V gave up 6 bases and J gave up 4 bases, with 15 bases separating them. Germline CDR1 ENHRY, CDR2 SYGVKD. The study ran its PCR with 60 Vbeta and 13 Jbeta primers. Produced via immunoSEQ multiplex PCR; TCRdb's table is partial and in-frame only. The sample yields some 100,000 clones, around 80% seen once. Worth noting for this clone: No antigen is known for it.

The origin of this receptor is a woman under 30 in good health and CMV-seronegative. The sample consisted of PBMCs. The rearrangement uses TRBV10-3 and TRBJ1-1, with D possibly matching TRBD1 (6 bases). CDR3 region: CAIRNRVVGTEAFF. CDR3 coding DNA: TGTGCCATCAGGAACAGGGTTGTGGGCACTGAAGCTTTCTTT.